This T cell receptor (beta chain) was sequenced during a study of blood T cell repertoires in COVID-19. Profiled with immunoSEQ multiplex PCR; TCRdb holds only in-frame clones, not every one. The sample has under 95,000 clones, 82% seen once. In germline, CDR1 is MGHDK, CDR2 SYGVNS. The CDR3 spans 13 residues. V lost 6 bases and J 4 bases, leaving 7 bases between the germline ends. This clonotype was sampled from a man aged 45-65 years with acute or convalescent COVID-19. The sequencing sample was made of peripheral blood. The genes are TRBV25-1 and TRBJ2-6, with unresolved D. The CDR3 coding sequence is TGTGCCAGCAGCCTTCTCGGGGCCAACGTCCTGACTTTC. Amino acid sequence: CASSLLGANVLTF.